The 6 T cell receptor beta chains given below trace back to one sample, sequenced in a study of T cell responses to AZD1222 COVID-19 vaccine. Measured with immunoSEQ multiplex PCR; TCRdb has only the in-frame clones, and not every one. The table has some 90,000 clones, around nine tenths seen once. The starting material was peripheral blood, obtained on day 0 of AZD1222 vaccination. These receptor sequences come from an adult in good health.

The genes are TRBV2 and TRBJ2-3; no definite D call. The germline CDR1 and CDR2 sequences are SNHLY and FYNNEI. With 1 base removed from V and 4 bases from J, the gap between germline ends came to 12 bases. This CDR3 comprises 15 residues. CDR3: CASSEGRVASDTQYF. Written as DNA, the CDR3 is TGTGCCAGCAGTGAAGGGAGAGTAGCTTCAGATACGCAGTATTTT.

The chain uses TRBV5-1 and TRBJ1-5; weak D call: TRBD1 (5 bases). The CDR3 covers 14 residues. V was shortened by 5 bases and J by 7 bases, with 16 bases between the two germline ends. Germline V lookup: CDR1 SGHRS, CDR2 YFSETQ. CDR3 nucleotide sequence: TGCGCCAGCAGTGAGGGCAGGGAGGGACAGCCCCAGCATTTT. It encodes CASSEGREGQPQHF.

The chain couples TRBV9 to TRBJ1-4; TRBD1 agrees at 8 bases. The germline V gene encodes CDR1 SGDLS and CDR2 YYNGEE. The CDR3 runs to 14 residues. V gave up 5 bases and J gave up 7 bases; unmatched junction bases: 7. CDR3 protein: CASSAGGAAEKLFF. CDR3 DNA: TGTGCCAGCAGTGCAGGGGGCGCCGCTGAAAAACTGTTTTTT.

V gene TRBV10-2 combines with J gene TRBJ1-1; tentative D call: TRBD1 (6 bases). The V gene lost 6 bases and the J gene lost 3 bases, with 17 bases spanning the gap. Germline loops: CDR1 WSHSY, CDR2 SAAADI. The CDR3 covers 15 residues. Written as DNA, the CDR3 is TGCGCCAGCAGCCCTCCCGCGGGGGCACACACTGAAGCTTTCTTT. This translates into CASSPPAGAHTEAFF.

The chain is built from TRBV10-3 and TRBJ1-1; D gene uncertain. Deletions cut 3 bases from V and 5 bases from J, with 16 bases between. Per germline, CDR1 ENHRY and CDR2 SYGVKD. The CDR3 is 15 residues long. CDR3 sequence (DNA): TGTGCCATCAGTGAAGGCGCAAAGGGAGGGACTGAAGCTTTCTTT. This codes for CAISEGAKGGTEAFF.

This clone showed up just once. The gene calls are TRBV19 and TRBJ1-2, with 10 bases lining up with TRBD1. V gave up 4 bases and J gave up 7 bases; unmatched junction bases: 9. The CDR3 length is 15 residues. Germline V gene data show CDR1 as LNHDA and CDR2 as SQIVND (reference sequence). Written as DNA, the CDR3 is TGTGCCAGTAGTACACCGGGACAGGGGCAATCTGGCTACACCTTC. It is translated as CASSTPGQGQSGYTF.